The clone carrying this T cell receptor (beta chain) was detected many times. This sample was included in a study of low-dose radiotherapy and immunotherapy resistance in tumors. Losses at the gene ends were 7 bases for V and 3 bases for J; bases not matched to a gene: 9. Germline CDR1 reads MDHEN; CDR2 reads SYDVKM. The CDR3 is made up of 14 amino acids. The time point is: before trial treatment. Alpha- and beta-chain coverage of first-strand cDNA came from TRAV- and TRBV-specific primers. TCRs were put through approximately 20 PCR cycles of amplification with Phusion. A constant-region primer and the V-primer adapter served as the primer pair. TCRdb ran MiXCR on the reads and lists one entry per CDR3 protein. The sample yields about 82,000 distinct CDR3 sequences, 18% seen once.

The chain has TRBV28 and TRBJ2-7; 7 nucleotides line up with TRBD2. The starting material was PBMCs, obtained before treatment. The sequence was collected from a male donor with prostate cancer. The CDR3 region has the DNA TGTGCCAGCAAGACCCCGACGGGAGGCTACGAGCAGTACTTC. Its translation is CASKTPTGGYEQYF.